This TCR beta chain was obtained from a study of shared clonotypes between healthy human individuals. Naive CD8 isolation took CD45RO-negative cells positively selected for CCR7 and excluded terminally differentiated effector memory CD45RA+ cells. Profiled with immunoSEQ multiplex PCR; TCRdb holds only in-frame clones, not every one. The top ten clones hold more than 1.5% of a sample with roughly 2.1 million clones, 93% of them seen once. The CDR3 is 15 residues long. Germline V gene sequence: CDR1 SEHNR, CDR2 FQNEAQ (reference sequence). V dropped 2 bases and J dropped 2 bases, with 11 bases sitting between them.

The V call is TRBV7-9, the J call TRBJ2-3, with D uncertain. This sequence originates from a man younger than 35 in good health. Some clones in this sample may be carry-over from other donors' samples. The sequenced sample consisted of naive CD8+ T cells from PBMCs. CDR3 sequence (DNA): TGTGCCAGCAGCTTACCAGGACCTCACACAGATACGCAGTATTTT. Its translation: CASSLPGPHTDTQYF.